The entry that follows covers one TCR beta chain sequence. Antigen unknown. Generated by immunoSEQ multiplex PCR, the TCRdb table keeps only in-frame clones and is missing some. The data show approximately 82,000 clones, about 89% seen once. This record belongs to a study of OX40 agonist ivuxolimab in advanced cancers. In the study overall: Patients were dosed intravenously with ivuxolimab at 0.01 to 10 mg/kg every 2 weeks. The dose-escalation cohort had hepatocellular carcinoma, melanoma, renal cell or head and neck cancer. Findings and limits, study-wide: The average count of expanded clones was higher among CD8+ T cells than among CD4+.

The J segment lost 6 bases and the V segment lost 4 bases, leaving 8 bases of the junction unmatched. Germline V gene data show CDR1 as SGHTA and CDR2 as FQGTGA. The CDR3 is 15 residues long. The specimen comprised CD4+ or CD8+ T cells sorted from blood, sampled in a trial of the OX40 agonist ivuxolimab. The receptor was isolated from an adult with an advanced solid tumor such as melanoma, head and neck, liver or kidney cancer. This chain uses TRBV7-3 with TRBJ2-3; 9 positions agree with TRBD1. The CDR3 is CASSSGTGSVDTQYF. CDR3 coding DNA: TGTGCCAGCAGCTCCGGGACAGGGAGTGTGGATACGCAGTATTTT.